A selection of T cell receptor beta chains follows, all from one sample in a study of T-cell memory formation after mild COVID-19. MiXCR was run by TCRdb on the 5' RACE reads, yielding one entry per CDR3 protein. The sample yields 550,000 to 700,000 distinct CDR3 sequences, 15% to 20% seen once. What was sequenced was PBMCs or a T cell subset sorted from them (not recorded which). These receptors came from an adult woman who had mild COVID-19 (a few samples of this study predate the infection). Cell type and time point are not known. Both conserved end residues are part of each CDR3. The D gene is left open where the match is weak. Where a row states a size, it is once, few, many or the class of an expanded clone; other rows omit it.

TRBJ2-1	NA	TRBV7-3	TRBD2	CASSFAGELYNEQFF	TGTGCCAGCAGCTTTGCGGGGGAGCTGTACAATGAGCAGTTCTTC
TRBJ1-2	few	TRBV5-1	TRBD1	CASTLTGIGGYTF	TGCGCCAGCACGTTGACAGGGATAGGTGGCTACACCTTC
TRBJ2-7	NA	TRBV7-8	NA	CASSLQGRQNLGEQYF	TGTGCCAGCAGCTTACAGGGGAGGCAAAATTTGGGGGAGCAGTACTTC
TRBJ1-6	few	TRBV7-3	NA	CASSPGANSPLHF	TGTGCCAGCAGCCCCGGGGCGAATTCACCCCTCCACTTT
TRBJ2-7	few	TRBV6-2/TRBV6-3	NA	CASSYSIRGRATYEQYF	TGTGCCAGCAGTTACTCGATAAGGGGAAGGGCGACCTACGAGCAGTACTTC
TRBJ2-3	NA	TRBV4-2	TRBD1	CASTTGVYTDTQYF	TGTGCCAGCACCACAGGGGTCTACACAGATACGCAGTATTTT
TRBJ2-7	few	TRBV3-1	NA	CASSQGGGRGTYEQYF	TGTGCCAGCAGCCAAGGAGGAGGCAGGGGTACCTACGAGCAGTACTTC
TRBJ2-7	many	TRBV5-1	NA	CASSDLYEQYF	TGCGCCAGCAGCGACCTCTACGAGCAGTACTTC
TRBJ1-6	few	TRBV20-1	NA	CSALDSGDSPLHF	TGCAGTGCCCTAGACAGCGGGGATTCACCCCTCCACTTT
TRBJ2-3	few	TRBV9	NA	CASSVWYLADTQYF	TGTGCCAGCAGCGTATGGTACCTCGCAGATACGCAGTATTTT
TRBJ2-1	NA	TRBV14	TRBD2	CASSPGTSGTGEQFF	TGTGCCAGCAGCCCCGGGACTAGCGGGACGGGTGAGCAGTTCTTC
TRBJ2-7	NA	TRBV5-1	NA	CASSSIGGFHEQYF	TGCGCCAGCAGCTCCATTGGGGGTTTCCACGAGCAGTACTTC
TRBJ2-7	NA	TRBV7-9	TRBD1	CASSRDSRYEQYF	TGTGCCAGCAGTCGGGACAGTAGATACGAGCAGTACTTC
TRBJ2-5	few	TRBV5-1	TRBD1	CASSLARGQGLLQETQYF	TGCGCCAGCAGCTTGGCCAGGGGACAGGGACTCCTTCAAGAGACCCAGTACTTC
TRBJ1-1	few	TRBV25-1	NA	CASSEVGYTEAFF	TGTGCCAGCAGTGAAGTGGGGTACACTGAAGCTTTCTTT
TRBJ1-2	few	TRBV5-6	NA	CASSFGTSGGYTF	TGTGCCAGCAGCTTCGGGACGTCAGGCGGGTACACCTTC
TRBJ2-3	once	TRBV27	NA	CASSPPASTDTQYF	TGTGCCAGCAGTCCCCCAGCTAGCACAGATACGCAGTATTTT
TRBJ1-2	NA	TRBV18	TRBD1	CASSPRRQGYHYGYTF	TGTGCCAGCTCACCCCGTCGACAGGGTTATCACTATGGCTACACCTTC
TRBJ2-3	NA	TRBV5-1	NA	CASSLEGARGRRTDTQYF	TGCGCCAGCAGCTTGGAGGGCGCTCGTGGGCGCCGGACAGATACGCAGTATTTT
TRBJ1-2	few	TRBV6-6	NA	CASSYAREFTF	TGTGCCAGCAGTTACGCCAGGGAGTTCACCTTC
TRBJ2-3	few	TRBV5-1	TRBD2	CASSGGDGTPDTQYF	TGCGCCAGCAGCGGGGGGGATGGGACCCCAGATACGCAGTATTTT
TRBJ2-3	NA	TRBV6-5	NA	CASSYLGVTDTQYF	TGTGCCAGCAGTTACCTCGGAGTCACAGATACGCAGTATTTT
TRBJ1-3	NA	TRBV5-1	NA	CASSLTGRASSGNTIYF	TGCGCCAGCAGCTTGACGGGAAGAGCGTCCTCTGGAAACACCATATATTTT
TRBJ2-1	few	TRBV6-6	TRBD2	CASSYYLTSGAAGKTYNEQFF	TGTGCCAGCAGTTACTACCTGACTAGCGGGGCCGCGGGGAAGACCTACAATGAGCAGTTCTTC
TRBJ2-3	few	TRBV7-8	NA	CASSSGSPYTDTQYF	TGTGCCAGCAGCTCCGGGTCCCCTTACACAGATACGCAGTATTTT
TRBJ2-1	NA	TRBV19	TRBD2	CASSILAGGTYNEQFF	TGTGCCAGTAGTATCTTAGCGGGGGGTACCTACAATGAGCAGTTCTTC
TRBJ2-2	few	TRBV14	NA	CASSPRTDTGELFF	TGTGCCAGCAGCCCGCGAACAGACACCGGGGAGCTGTTTTTT
TRBJ2-3	NA	TRBV7-2	NA	CASSRRDSYGASTDTQYF	TGTGCCAGCAGCCGGCGGGACTCCTACGGAGCTAGCACAGATACGCAGTATTTT
TRBJ1-1	few	TRBV30	NA	CAWTLGPANTEAFF	TGTGCCTGGACCCTCGGACCTGCCAACACTGAAGCTTTCTTT
TRBJ2-1	NA	TRBV24-1	NA	CATSDPGTLSEQFF	TGTGCCACCAGTGATCCAGGGACTCTTAGCGAGCAGTTCTTC
TRBJ2-3	few	TRBV7-2	NA	CASSFAHTDTQYF	TGTGCCAGCAGCTTCGCACACACAGATACGCAGTATTTT
TRBJ1-2	once	TRBV12-3/TRBV12-4	TRBD1	CASSSGGRGADGYTF	TGTGCCAGCAGCTCCGGGGGCAGGGGGGCGGACGGCTACACCTTC
TRBJ1-6	many	TRBV5-1	NA	CASSLEALSAFNSPLHF	TGCGCCAGCAGCTTGGAGGCTCTCTCAGCCTTTAATTCACCCCTCCACTTT